The clone carrying this T cell receptor beta chain was observed at least ten times. Unique molecular identifiers were included in an RNA-based 3' RACE TCR library. One entry per CDR3 protein, called by TCRdb with MiXCR from the 3' RACE reads. The repertoire holds fewer than 100,000 distinct CDR3 sequences, with roughly 6.7% as singletons. The data derive from a study of HIV-infected children after antiretroviral therapy interruption. Treatment: PENTA 11 planned treatment interruption arm or continuous ART arm. Between the trimmed V and J ends, which lost 1 base and 6 bases, there was a span of 8 bases. Germline loops: CDR1 MNHEY, CDR2 SMNVEV (reference sequence). CDR3 size: 13 residues.

The sequence came from a pool of human donors with HIV. V usage is TRBV27 and J usage is TRBJ2-3; D call uncertain. The sequenced sample was CD45RA+ CD4+ T cells from PBMCs, pooled from several time points, obtained from a donor given antiretroviral therapy, either interrupted or continuous. Subset in this sample: naive CD4+ CD45RA+ CD45RO- T cells. CDR3 sequence (DNA): TGTGCCAGCAGTTTATGGCTTGGGGATACGCAGTATTTT. Protein sequence: CASSLWLGDTQYF.